These 18 T cell receptor beta chains originate from one sample sequenced in a study of T-cell reconstitution after alpha-beta-depleted transplantation in children. Preparation of the TCRbeta library used unique molecular identifiers. TCRdb independently ran MiXCR on the PCR reads; one entry per CDR3 protein. The table includes over 150,000 distinct CDR3 sequences, 13% to 15% detected once. This specimen consisted of PBMCs from the stem cell graft donor, obtained from the stem cell graft. Receptors were obtained from a human donor who donated a stem cell graft to a child with acute lymphoblastic leukemia.

This clonotype showed up many times. In DNA, the CDR3 is TGTGCCAGCAGCCTTTACAGGAACACCGGGGAGCTGTTTTTT. Translating it yields CASSLYRNTGELFF. The V and J genes are TRBV6-1 and TRBJ2-2; the D is unclear. The CDR3 has 14 residues. The germline V and J ends were trimmed by 6 bases and 1 base, with 9 bases remaining between them. Germline CDR1 MNHNS, CDR2 SASEGT.

There are many counts of this clonotype. The chain uses TRBV10-3 and TRBJ2-1; 8 nucleotides line up with TRBD2. Unmatched junction bases numbered 13, after V lost 2 bases and J lost 7 bases. Per the germline V gene, CDR1 is ENHRY and CDR2 is SYGVKD. The CDR3 spans 17 residues. In DNA, the CDR3 is TGTGCCATCAGTGAGCCTCACTCCAGCGGGAGTAGGAATGAGCAGTTCTTC. This gives the protein CAISEPHSSGSRNEQFF.

The rearrangement uses TRBV20-1 and TRBJ2-1; D is tentatively TRBD1 or TRBD2 (6 bases each). Germline V CDR1 and CDR2: DFQATT, SNEGSKA (reference sequence). V lost 6 bases to trimming and J lost 0 bases, with 24 bases between them. There are 18 residues in the CDR3. This chain's CDR3 is CSARGSGGALGSYNEQFF. The CDR3 DNA is TGCAGTGCCAGGGGTTCGGGCGGGGCTTTAGGCTCCTACAATGAGCAGTTCTTC.

This clonotype was seen ten or more times. This chain links TRBV30 with TRBJ1-2; TRBD1 matches at 7 bases. The CDR3 loop spans 13 amino acids. Trimming took 4 bases from V and 4 from J; bases not matched to a gene: 6. Looked up from germline, CDR1 is GTSNPN and CDR2 is SVGIG (reference sequence). The CDR3 region is CAWKGQRVYGYTF. CDR3 bases: TGTGCCTGGAAGGGACAGCGTGTCTATGGCTACACCTTC.

The table lists this clonotype with a few counts. V is TRBV2 and J is TRBJ2-4; 8 bases are a match to TRBD2. The CDR3 spans 15 residues. The junction had 3 bases not matched to a gene; V was cut back by 4 bases and J by 1 base. Germline V lookup: CDR1 SNHLY, CDR2 FYNNEI. In DNA form, the CDR3 reads TGTGCCAGCAGTGGCCTAGCGGGTGCCAAAAACATTCAGTACTTC. Translating gives CASSGLAGAKNIQYF.

This clonotype was detected ten times or more. The chain carries TRBV7-9 and TRBJ2-7; TRBD2 matches at 8 bases. CDR3 length: 15 residues. V lost 4 bases and J lost 4; bases outside the gene matches: 9. Germline V CDR1 and CDR2: SEHNR, FQNEAQ (reference sequence). The CDR3 DNA reads as TGTGCCAGCAGCTGGGAAAGCGGGAGTGGTTACGAGCAGTACTTC. Its protein is CASSWESGSGYEQYF.

The sample holds many counts of this clonotype. The chain is built from TRBV10-3 and TRBJ1-2; TRBD1 matches 7 bases. Germline assignment: CDR1 ENHRY and CDR2 SYGVKD. The CDR3 sequence is 15 residues long. The trim removed 4 bases at V and 3 bases at J, leaving 8 bases unmatched. CDR3 bases: TGTGCCATCAGTGGATTCGACAGGGACCACTATGGCTACACCTTC. It codes for CAISGFDRDHYGYTF.

V and J are TRBV5-1 and TRBJ1-5; 11 bases match TRBD1. Germline V gene sequence: CDR1 SGHRS, CDR2 YFSETQ. Trimming took 8 bases from V and 6 from J; bases not matched to a gene: 16. The CDR3 contains 17 residues. The CDR3, as DNA: TGCGCCAGATCCGGACAGGGGGCGGACGGCCCCGGTCAGCCCCAGCATTTT. It codes for CARSGQGADGPGQPQHF.

This clonotype has only a few counts. J is TRBJ1-1 and V is TRBV30; tentative D call: TRBD1 (6 bases). Trimming pared 4 bases from V and 3 bases from J, leaving 9 bases between. The CDR3 runs to 12 residues. Germline V CDR1 and CDR2: GTSNPN, SVGIG (reference sequence). CDR3 sequence: CAWNPGDTEAFF. The CDR3 DNA reads as TGTGCCTGGAACCCAGGGGACACTGAAGCTTTCTTT. Drawing the rest from reference TRBV30 and TRBJ1-1, the complete variable domain is SQTIHQWPATLVQPVGSPLSLECTVEGTSNPNLYWYRQAAGRGLQLLFYSVGIGQISSEVPQNLSASRPQDRQFILSSKKLLLSDSGFYLCAWNPGDTEAFFGQGTRLTVV.

The rearrangement links TRBV6-1 to TRBJ2-7, with D tentatively TRBD1 (5 bases). The ends were cut back, 10 bases at V and 3 bases at J, with 25 bases in the middle. This CDR3 comprises 16 residues. Per germline, CDR1 MNHNS and CDR2 SASEGT. CDR3: CATQRPQGRRDYEQYF. The CDR3 DNA reads as TGTGCCACCCAGAGGCCGCAGGGTAGAAGGGACTACGAGCAGTACTTC.

This clonotype was picked up many times. The chain has TRBV5-1 and TRBJ2-3; unclear D gene. The CDR3 length is 14 residues. The germline V gene has CDR1 SGHRS and CDR2 YFSETQ. V gave up 2 bases and J gave up 4 bases, with 11 bases separating them. The CDR3 DNA sequence: TGCGCCAGCAGCTTACTGTCCCTCTCAGATACGCAGTATTTT. Encoded protein: CASSLLSLSDTQYF.

This clonotype occurred many times. This chain joins TRBV11-2 and TRBJ2-3; D remains ambiguous. The CDR3 totals 15 residues. CDR1 SGHAT and CDR2 FQNNGV come from the germline V gene. V shed 4 bases and J shed 2 bases, with 13 bases lying between them. CDR3 residues: CASSSVRGPTDTQYF. CDR3 in DNA: TGTGCCAGCAGCTCGGTGAGAGGACCCACAGATACGCAGTATTTT.

The sample holds many counts of this clonotype. This chain links TRBV11-3 with TRBJ2-3, with D possibly being TRBD1 or TRBD2 (6 bases each). This CDR3 region has 16 residues. V was clipped by 5 bases and J by 0 bases, with 15 bases between them. The germline V gene has CDR1 SGHNT and CDR2 YENEEA. CDR3 nucleotides: TGTGCCAGCAGCAAGACCCGGGGGCTTAGCACAGATACGCAGTATTTT. Translated, it gives CASSKTRGLSTDTQYF.

The chain couples TRBV4-1 to TRBJ2-1, with TRBD2 matching over 11 bases. This CDR3 has 16 residues. CDR1 MGHRA and CDR2 YSYEKL come from the germline V gene. V lost 5 bases, J lost 4 bases, and 7 bases stayed unmatched. CDR3 loop: CASSASGTSGYNEQFF. The CDR3 DNA sequence: TGCGCCAGCAGCGCCTCGGGGACTAGCGGTTACAATGAGCAGTTCTTC.

This clonotype has ten or more counts. V is TRBV5-1 and J is TRBJ1-2; 9 bases match TRBD1. CDR3 length: 17 residues. CDR1 SGHRS and CDR2 YFSETQ come from the germline V gene. V trimming: 4 bases; J trimming: 3 bases; junction bases outside the gene matches: 13. This CDR3 is CASSQNPGQGLDYGYTF. DNA of the CDR3: TGCGCCAGCAGCCAAAATCCCGGACAGGGGCTTGACTATGGCTACACCTTC.

The CDR3 DNA sequence: TGTGCCAGCAGATCATACGGACTAAGGGGCGGGGACCCAGAGACCCAGTACTTC. It is translated as CASRSYGLRGGDPETQYF. The chain uses TRBV5-4 and TRBJ2-5, with D maybe TRBD2 (6 bases). The CDR3 spans 18 residues. From germline, CDR1 is SGHNT and CDR2 YYREEE (reference sequence). Deletions cut 5 bases from V and 4 bases from J, with 27 bases between.

This clonotype has a handful of counts. The V call is TRBV29-1, the J call TRBJ1-6; possibly TRBD1 for D (5 bases). V was shortened by 6 bases and J by 5 bases, with 11 bases between the two germline ends. CDR3 length equals 13 residues. The germline CDR1 and CDR2 sequences are SQVTM and ANQGSEA. The CDR3 sequence: CSVRDGDNSPLHF. Here the CDR3 DNA reads TGCAGCGTCCGGGACGGGGATAATTCACCCCTCCACTTT.

The rearrangement links TRBV30 to TRBJ2-7; TRBD2 matches 14 bases. V lost 3 bases, J lost 1 base, and 8 bases stayed unmatched. CDR1 is GTSNPN and CDR2 is SVGIG in the germline V gene (reference sequence). The CDR3 has 17 residues. In nucleotides, the CDR3 is TGTGCCTGGAGACCGGGACTAGCGGGAGAGAGGTCCTACGAGCAGTACTTC. It yields the protein CAWRPGLAGERSYEQYF.